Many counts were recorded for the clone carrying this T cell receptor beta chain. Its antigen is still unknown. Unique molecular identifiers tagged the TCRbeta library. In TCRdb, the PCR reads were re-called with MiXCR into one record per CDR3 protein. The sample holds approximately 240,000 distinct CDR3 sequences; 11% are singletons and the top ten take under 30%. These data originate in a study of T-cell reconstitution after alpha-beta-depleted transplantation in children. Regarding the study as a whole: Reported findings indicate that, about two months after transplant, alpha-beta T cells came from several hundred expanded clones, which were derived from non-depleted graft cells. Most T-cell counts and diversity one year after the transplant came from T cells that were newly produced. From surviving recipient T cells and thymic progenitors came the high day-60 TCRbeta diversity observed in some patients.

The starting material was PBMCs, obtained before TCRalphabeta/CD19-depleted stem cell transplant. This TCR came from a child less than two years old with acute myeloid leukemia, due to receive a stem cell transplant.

Here the CDR3 reads CASSSTRFRTGIDEQYF. The CDR3 DNA follows: TGTGCCAGTAGTTCAACTCGATTCCGGACGGGGATTGACGAGCAGTACTTC. V and J are TRBV19 and TRBJ2-7; TRBD2 might be the D (5 bases). Germline assignment: CDR1 LNHDA and CDR2 SQIVND (reference sequence). The CDR3 extends over 17 amino acids. V was shortened by 5 bases and J by 5 bases, with 25 bases between the two germline ends.